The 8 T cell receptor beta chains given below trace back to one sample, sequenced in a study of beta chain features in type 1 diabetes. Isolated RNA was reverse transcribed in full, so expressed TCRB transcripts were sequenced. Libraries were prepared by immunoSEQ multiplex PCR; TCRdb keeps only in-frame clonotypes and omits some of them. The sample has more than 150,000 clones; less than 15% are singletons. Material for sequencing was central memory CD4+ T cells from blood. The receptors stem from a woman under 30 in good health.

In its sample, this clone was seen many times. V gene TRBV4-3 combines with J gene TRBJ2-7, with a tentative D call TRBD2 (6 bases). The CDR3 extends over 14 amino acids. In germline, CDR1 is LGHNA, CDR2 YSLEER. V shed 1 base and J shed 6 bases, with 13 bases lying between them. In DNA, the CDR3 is TGCGCCAGCAGCCAAGGGTTGGGAGCGGGCGAGCAGTACTTC. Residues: CASSQGLGAGEQYF.

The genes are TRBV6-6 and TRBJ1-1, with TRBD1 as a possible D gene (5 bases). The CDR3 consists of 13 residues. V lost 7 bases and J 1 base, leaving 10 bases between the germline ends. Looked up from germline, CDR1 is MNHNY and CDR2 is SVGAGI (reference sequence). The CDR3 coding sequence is TGTGCCAGCACGCGGGGACGGAACACTGAAGCTTTCTTT. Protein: CASTRGRNTEAFF.

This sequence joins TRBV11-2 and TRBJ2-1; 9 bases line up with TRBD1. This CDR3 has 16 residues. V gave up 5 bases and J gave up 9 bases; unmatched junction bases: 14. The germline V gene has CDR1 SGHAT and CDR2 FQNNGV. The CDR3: CASSIGGITGGVEQFF. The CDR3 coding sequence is TGTGCCAGCAGCATTGGGGGAATTACAGGGGGCGTTGAGCAGTTCTTC.

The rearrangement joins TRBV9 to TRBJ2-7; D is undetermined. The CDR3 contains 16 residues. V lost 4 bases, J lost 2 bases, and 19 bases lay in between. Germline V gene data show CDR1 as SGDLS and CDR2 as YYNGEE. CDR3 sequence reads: CASSTSGLSIAYEQYF. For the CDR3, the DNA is TGTGCCAGCAGCACATCAGGTTTATCGATCGCCTACGAGCAGTACTTC.

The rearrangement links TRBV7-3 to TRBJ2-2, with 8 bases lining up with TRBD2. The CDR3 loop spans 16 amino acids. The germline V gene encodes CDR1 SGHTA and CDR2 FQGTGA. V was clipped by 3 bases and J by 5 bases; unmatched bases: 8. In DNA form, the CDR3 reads TGTGCCAGCAGCTTTACCGGGACTAGTAGGACCGGGGAGCTGTTTTTT. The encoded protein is CASSFTGTSRTGELFF. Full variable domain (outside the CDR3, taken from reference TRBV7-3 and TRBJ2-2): GAGVSQTPSNKVTEKGKYVELRCDPISGHTALYWYRQSLGQGPEFLIYFQGTGAADDSGLPNDRFFAVRPEGSVSTLKIQRTERGDSAVYLCASSFTGTSRTGELFFGEGSRLTVL.

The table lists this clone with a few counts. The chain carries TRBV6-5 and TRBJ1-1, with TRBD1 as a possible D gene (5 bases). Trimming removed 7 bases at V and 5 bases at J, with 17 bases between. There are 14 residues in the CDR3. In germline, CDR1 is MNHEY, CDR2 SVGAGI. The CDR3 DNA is TGTGCCAGCACCCCCCCGGGGGGGGGAACTGAAGCTTTCTTT. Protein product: CASTPPGGGTEAFF.

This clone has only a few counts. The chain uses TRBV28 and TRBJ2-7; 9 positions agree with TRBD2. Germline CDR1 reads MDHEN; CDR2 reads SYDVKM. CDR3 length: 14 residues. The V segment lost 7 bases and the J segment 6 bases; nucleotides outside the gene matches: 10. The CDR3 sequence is CASTAGGGRSEQYF. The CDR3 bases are TGTGCCAGCACCGCGGGAGGGGGGCGGAGCGAGCAGTACTTC.

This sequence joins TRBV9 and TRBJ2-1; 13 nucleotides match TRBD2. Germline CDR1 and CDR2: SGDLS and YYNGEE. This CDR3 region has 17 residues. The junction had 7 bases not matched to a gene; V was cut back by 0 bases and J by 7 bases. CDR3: CASSVGGLAGKLNEQFF. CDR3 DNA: TGTGCCAGCAGCGTAGGGGGACTAGCGGGAAAGCTGAATGAGCAGTTCTTC. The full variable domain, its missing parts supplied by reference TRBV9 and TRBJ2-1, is DSGVTQTPKHLITATGQRVTLRCSPRSGDLSVYWYQQSLDQGLQFLIQYYNGEERAKGNILERFSAQQFPDLHSELNLSSLELGDSALYFCASSVGGLAGKLNEQFFGPGTRLTVL.